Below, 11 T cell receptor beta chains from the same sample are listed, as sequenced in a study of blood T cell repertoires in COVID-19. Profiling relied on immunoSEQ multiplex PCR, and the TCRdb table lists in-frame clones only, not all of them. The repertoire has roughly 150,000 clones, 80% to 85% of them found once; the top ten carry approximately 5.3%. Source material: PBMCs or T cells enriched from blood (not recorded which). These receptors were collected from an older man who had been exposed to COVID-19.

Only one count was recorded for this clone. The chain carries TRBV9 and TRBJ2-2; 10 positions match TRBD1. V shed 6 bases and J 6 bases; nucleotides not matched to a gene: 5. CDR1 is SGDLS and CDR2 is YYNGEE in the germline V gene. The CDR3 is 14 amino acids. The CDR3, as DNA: TGTGCCAGCACCCCGGGACAGGGGTCCGGGGAGCTGTTTTTT. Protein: CASTPGQGSGELFF.

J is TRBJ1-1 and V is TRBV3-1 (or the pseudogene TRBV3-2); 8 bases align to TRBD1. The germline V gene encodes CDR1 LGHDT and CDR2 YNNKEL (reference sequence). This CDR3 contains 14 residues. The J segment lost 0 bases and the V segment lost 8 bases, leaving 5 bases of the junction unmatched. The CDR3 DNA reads TGTGCCAGCGTCGGACAGGGACTGAACACTGAAGCTTTCTTT. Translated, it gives CASVGQGLNTEAFF.

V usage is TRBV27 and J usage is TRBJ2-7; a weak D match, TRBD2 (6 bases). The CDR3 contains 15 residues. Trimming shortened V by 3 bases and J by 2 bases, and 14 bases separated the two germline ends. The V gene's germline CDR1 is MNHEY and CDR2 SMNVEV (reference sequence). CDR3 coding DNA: TGTGCCAGCAGTTTCGGTCAGGGCGGGACCTACGAGCAGTACTTC. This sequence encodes CASSFGQGGTYEQYF.

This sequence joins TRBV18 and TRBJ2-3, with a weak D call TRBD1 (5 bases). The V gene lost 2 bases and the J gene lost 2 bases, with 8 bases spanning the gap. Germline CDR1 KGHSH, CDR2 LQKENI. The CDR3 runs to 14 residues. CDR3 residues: CASSPMTVTDTQYF. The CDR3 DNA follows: TGTGCCAGCTCACCAATGACAGTCACAGATACGCAGTATTTT.

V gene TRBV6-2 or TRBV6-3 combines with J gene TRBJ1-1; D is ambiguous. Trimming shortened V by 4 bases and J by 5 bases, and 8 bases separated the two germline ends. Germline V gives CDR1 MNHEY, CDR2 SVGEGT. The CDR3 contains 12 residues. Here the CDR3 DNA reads TGTGCCAGCAGTTGGTTCGGGACTGAAGCTTTCTTT. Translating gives CASSWFGTEAFF.

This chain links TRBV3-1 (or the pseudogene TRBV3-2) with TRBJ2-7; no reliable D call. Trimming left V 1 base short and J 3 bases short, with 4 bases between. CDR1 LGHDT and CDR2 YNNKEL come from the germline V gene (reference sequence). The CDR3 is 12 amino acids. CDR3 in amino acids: CASSQASYEQYF. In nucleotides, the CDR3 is TGTGCCAGCAGCCAAGCCAGCTACGAGCAGTACTTC.

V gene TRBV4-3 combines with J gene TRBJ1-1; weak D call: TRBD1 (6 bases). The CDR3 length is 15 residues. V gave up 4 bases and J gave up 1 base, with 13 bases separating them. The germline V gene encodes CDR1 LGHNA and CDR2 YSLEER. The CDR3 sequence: CASSLSTGENTEAFF. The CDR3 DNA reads TGCGCCAGCAGCCTCTCGACAGGAGAGAACACTGAAGCTTTCTTT.

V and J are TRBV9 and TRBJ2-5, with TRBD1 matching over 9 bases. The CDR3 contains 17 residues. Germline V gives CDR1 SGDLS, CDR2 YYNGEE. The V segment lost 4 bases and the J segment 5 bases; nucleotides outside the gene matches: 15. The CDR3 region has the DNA TGTGCCAGCAGCATGACCGTTTCGACAGGGGGAGATGAGACCCAGTACTTC. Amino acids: CASSMTVSTGGDETQYF.

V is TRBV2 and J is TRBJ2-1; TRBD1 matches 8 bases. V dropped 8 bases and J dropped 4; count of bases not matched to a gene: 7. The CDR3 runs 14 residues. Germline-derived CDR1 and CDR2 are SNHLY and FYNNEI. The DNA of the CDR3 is TGTGCCAGCGGTTCAGGGGGCGGTTACAATGAGCAGTTCTTC. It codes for CASGSGGGYNEQFF.

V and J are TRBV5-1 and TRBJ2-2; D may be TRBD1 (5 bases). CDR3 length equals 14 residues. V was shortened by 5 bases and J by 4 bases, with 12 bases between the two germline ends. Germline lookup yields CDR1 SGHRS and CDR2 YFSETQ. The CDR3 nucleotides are TGCGCCAGCAGGCCACATACAGGCACCGGGGAGCTGTTTTTT. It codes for CASRPHTGTGELFF.

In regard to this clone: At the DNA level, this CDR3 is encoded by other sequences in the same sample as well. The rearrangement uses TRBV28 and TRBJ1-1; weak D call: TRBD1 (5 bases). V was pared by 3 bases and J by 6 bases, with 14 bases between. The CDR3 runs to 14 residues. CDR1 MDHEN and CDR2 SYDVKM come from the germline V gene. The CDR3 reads CASSFRRGLPEAFF. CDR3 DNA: TGTGCCAGCAGTTTTCGGAGGGGTTTACCTGAAGCTTTCTTT. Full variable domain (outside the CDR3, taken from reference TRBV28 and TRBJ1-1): DVKVTQSSRYLVKRTGEKVFLECVQDMDHENMFWYRQDPGLGLRLIYFSYDVKMKEKGDIPEGYSVSREKKERFSLILESASTNQTSMYLCASSFRRGLPEAFFGQGTRLTVV.